Sequencing of this T cell receptor (beta chain) was carried out in a study of vaccination and CD4 T cells after COVID-19. As for the study in general: Overlapping spike peptides served as the stimulus for the cells. These peptides came from SARS-CoV-2 and from the common cold coronaviruses HCoV-NL63, HCoV-OC43 and HCoV-229E. Study-level findings and limits: Nearly all convalescent vaccine-specific clones, 304 of 307, recognized only SARS-CoV-2 spike. The study found median SARS-CoV-2-reactive clonotypes rising from 21 to 38, not significantly.

The Oncomine TCR Beta short-read assay was what sequenced the DNA obtained from cultured CD4+ T cells. TCRdb redid the calling of the PCR reads with MiXCR, one entry per CDR3 protein. Counted here are about 16,000 distinct CDR3 sequences, under 65% occurring once; the ten biggest clones make up approximately 7.2%. Treatment here: approximately 9-day PBMC culture with coronavirus spike peptide pools or control peptides (ViraFEST assay). First, ViraFEST expanded antigen-specific T cells with peptide pools, and next it sequenced the TCRs. For this clonotype: Its antigen is currently unknown.

The V and J ends lost 3 bases and 7 bases respectively, with 15 bases between them. CDR3 length equals 13 residues. Germline CDR1 and CDR2: GTSNPN and SVGIG (reference sequence). The source material was CD4+ T cells from blood, cultured in vitro. The chain links TRBV30 to TRBJ1-1; no definite D call. The receptor's source is a human donor who had recovered from COVID-19. CDR3 sequence (DNA): TGTGCCTGGAGGGGCACTGCCAGAAATGAAGCTTTCTTT. Translating it yields CAWRGTARNEAFF.